This T cell receptor beta chain was retrieved from a study of response to subunit inactivated influenza vaccine. Points from the study as a whole: That few new T cells are recruited by each seasonal influenza vaccination was the authors' suggestion.

The ends were cut back, 1 base at V and 1 base at J, with 8 bases in the middle. Germline assignment: CDR1 DFQATT and CDR2 SNEGSKA (reference sequence). The CDR3 sequence is 14 residues long. The count of this clonotype is one. Antigen: not known. TCRdb re-called the RT-PCR reads with MiXCR, one entry per CDR3 protein. The repertoire consists of 550,000 to 800,000 distinct CDR3 sequences, with around 16% occurring once and the leading ten covering under 14%. The chain uses TRBV20-1 and TRBJ2-1; D remains unclear. The clonotype was recovered from a man aged 45-65 years who received an inactivated influenza vaccine. The input for sequencing was PBMCs from blood, taken 11 to 12 days after vaccination. Written as DNA, the CDR3 is TGCAGTGCTAGAGCGGAACAATCCTACAATGAGCAGTTCTTC. Its protein product is CSARAEQSYNEQFF.